Listed below are T cell receptor beta chains from one sample, sequenced in a study of post-analysis software for immune sequencing data. TCRdb re-derived calls from the PCR reads in MiXCR, one entry per CDR3 protein. The sample yields roughly 570,000 distinct CDR3 sequences, around 31% seen once. Sequences were obtained from blood. The source is a girl under 18 with multiple sclerosis. CDR3s include the opening cysteine and the closing phenylalanine or tryptophan.

>TRBV7-8
CASSPPGQGADTGELFF
>TRBV9
CASSVGVGGPQETQYF
>TRBV27
CASNSLQILGREQYF
>TRBV20-1
CSATTGGETNEQYF
>TRBV5-5
CTSSRIASTTANYGYTF
>TRBV4-1
CASSSRGTSYNEQFF
>TRBV27
CASSLAGQGNTEAFF
>TRBV5-5
CASSTTTSGDLTYNEQFF
>TRBV4-1
CASSQQYEQFF
>TRBV2
CASRDGTEPSYEQYF
>TRBV24-1
CATSDLTRGRTGELFF
>TRBV4-1
CASSQAEVGDTQYF
>TRBV9
CASSVASGRGETQYF
>TRBV6-5
CASRRGSSYEQYF
>TRBV5-1
CASSNRDSPTDTQYF
>TRBV29-1
CSAGTYRVNEKLFF
>TRBV7-3
CASSSSGGHTDTQYF
>TRBV9
CASSPSSLTETQYF
>TRBV6-5
CASGRRAGTQYF
>TRBV7-3
CASSYAPLNEQFF